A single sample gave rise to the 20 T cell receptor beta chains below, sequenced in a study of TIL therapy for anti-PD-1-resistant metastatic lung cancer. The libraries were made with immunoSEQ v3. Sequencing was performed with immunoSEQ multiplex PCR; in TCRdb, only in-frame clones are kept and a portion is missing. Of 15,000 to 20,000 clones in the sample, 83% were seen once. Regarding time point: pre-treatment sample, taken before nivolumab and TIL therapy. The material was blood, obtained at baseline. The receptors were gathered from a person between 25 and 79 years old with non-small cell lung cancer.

The CDR3 reads CASSLQDGPYEQYF. CDR3 nucleotide sequence: TGTGCCAGCAGCTTGCAGGACGGACCCTACGAGCAGTACTTC. The V and J genes are TRBV7-2 and TRBJ2-7; D remains unclear. CDR1 is SGHTA, CDR2 FQGNSA, per germline. V lost 3 bases, J lost 2 bases, and 11 bases lay in between. The CDR3 length is 14 residues. The full variable domain, in which reference TRBV7-2 and TRBJ2-7 provide the parts outside the CDR3, is GAGVSQSPSNKVTEKGKDVELRCDPISGHTALYWYRQSLGQGLEFLIYFQGNSAPDKSGLPSDRFSAERTGGSVSTLTIQRTQQEDSAVYLCASSLQDGPYEQYFGPGTRLTVT.

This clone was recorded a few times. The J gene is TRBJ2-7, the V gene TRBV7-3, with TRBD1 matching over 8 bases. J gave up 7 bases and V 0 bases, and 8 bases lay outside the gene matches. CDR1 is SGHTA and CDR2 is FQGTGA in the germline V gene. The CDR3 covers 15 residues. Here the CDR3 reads CASSLTFGQGGEQYF. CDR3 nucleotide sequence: TGTGCCAGCAGCTTAACCTTCGGACAGGGTGGGGAGCAGTACTTC.

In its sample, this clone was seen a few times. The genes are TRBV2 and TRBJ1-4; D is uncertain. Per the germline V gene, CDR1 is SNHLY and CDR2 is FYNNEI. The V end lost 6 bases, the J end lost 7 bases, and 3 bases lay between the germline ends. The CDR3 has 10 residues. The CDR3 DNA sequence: TGTGCCAGCAGGATTGAAAAACTGTTTTTT. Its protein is CASRIEKLFF.

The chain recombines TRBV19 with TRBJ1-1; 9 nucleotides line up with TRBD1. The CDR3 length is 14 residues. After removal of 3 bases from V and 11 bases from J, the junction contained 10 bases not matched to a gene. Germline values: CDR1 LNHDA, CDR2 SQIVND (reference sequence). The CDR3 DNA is TGTGCCAGTAGTATTACAGGGGGCATCCGGACGGCTTTCTTT. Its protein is CASSITGGIRTAFF.

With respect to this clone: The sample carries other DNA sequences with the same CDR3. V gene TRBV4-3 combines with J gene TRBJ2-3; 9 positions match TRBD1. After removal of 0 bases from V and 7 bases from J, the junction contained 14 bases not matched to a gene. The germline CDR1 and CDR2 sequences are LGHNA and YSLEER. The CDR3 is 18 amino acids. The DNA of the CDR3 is TGCGCCAGCAGCCAAGACCCCTTCCCCGGGACAGGGAAAAATACGCAGTATTTT. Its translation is CASSQDPFPGTGKNTQYF.

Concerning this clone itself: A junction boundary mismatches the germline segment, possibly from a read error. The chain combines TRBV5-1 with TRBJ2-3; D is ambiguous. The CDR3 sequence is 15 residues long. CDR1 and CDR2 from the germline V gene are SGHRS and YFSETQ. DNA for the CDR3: TGCGCCAGCAGATTGGGGTTAGAATGGGCAGATACGCAGTATTTT. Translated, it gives CASRLGLEWADTQYF.

The CDR3 DNA follows: TGTGCCGGTGCATTGGGCGAAAAACTGTTTTTT. It is translated as CAGALGEKLFF. The chain recombines TRBV28 with TRBJ1-4; D is undetermined. Trimming took off 11 bases at V and 8 bases at J, with 12 bases between the two ends. The germline gives CDR1 MDHEN, CDR2 SYDVKM. The CDR3 extends over 11 amino acids.

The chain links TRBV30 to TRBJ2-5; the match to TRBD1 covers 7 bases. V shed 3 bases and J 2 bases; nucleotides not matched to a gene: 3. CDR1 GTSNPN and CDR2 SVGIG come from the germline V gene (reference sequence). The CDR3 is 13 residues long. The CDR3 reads CAWRGQKQETQYF. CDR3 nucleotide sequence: TGTGCCTGGAGGGGACAGAAACAAGAGACCCAGTACTTC. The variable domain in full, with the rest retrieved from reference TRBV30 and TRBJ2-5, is SQTIHQWPATLVQPVGSPLSLECTVEGTSNPNLYWYRQAAGRGLQLLFYSVGIGQISSEVPQNLSASRPQDRQFILSSKKLLLSDSGFYLCAWRGQKQETQYFGPGTRLLVL.

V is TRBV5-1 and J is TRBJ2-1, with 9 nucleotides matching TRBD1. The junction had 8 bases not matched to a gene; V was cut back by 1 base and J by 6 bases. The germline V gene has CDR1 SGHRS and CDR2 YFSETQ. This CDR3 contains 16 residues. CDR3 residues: CASSLFPGQGTNEQFF. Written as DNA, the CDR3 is TGCGCCAGCAGCTTGTTCCCGGGACAGGGTACCAATGAGCAGTTCTTC.

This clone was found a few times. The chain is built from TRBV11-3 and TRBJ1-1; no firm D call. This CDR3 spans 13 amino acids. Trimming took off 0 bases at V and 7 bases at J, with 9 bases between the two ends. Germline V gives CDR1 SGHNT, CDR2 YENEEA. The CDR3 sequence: CASSLDGVGEAFF. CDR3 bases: TGTGCCAGCAGCTTAGATGGGGTCGGTGAAGCTTTCTTT.

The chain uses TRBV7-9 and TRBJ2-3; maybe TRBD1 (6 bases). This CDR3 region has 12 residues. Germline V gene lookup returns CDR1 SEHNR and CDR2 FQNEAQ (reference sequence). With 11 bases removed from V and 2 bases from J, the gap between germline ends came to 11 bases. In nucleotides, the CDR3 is TGTGCCCCCGGGACAACCACAGATACGCAGTATTTT. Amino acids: CAPGTTTDTQYF. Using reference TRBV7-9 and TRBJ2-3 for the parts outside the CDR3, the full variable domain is DTGVSQNPRHKITKRGQNVTFRCDPISEHNRLYWYRQTLGQGPEFLTYFQNEAQLEKSRLLSDRFSAERPKGSFSTLEIQRTEQGDSAMYLCAPGTTTDTQYFGPGTRLTVL.

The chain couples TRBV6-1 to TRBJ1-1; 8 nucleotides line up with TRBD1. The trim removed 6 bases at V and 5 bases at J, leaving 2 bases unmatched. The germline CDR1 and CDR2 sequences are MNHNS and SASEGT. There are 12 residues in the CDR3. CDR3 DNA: TGTGCCAGCAGGGACAGGGAAACTGAAGCTTTCTTT. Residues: CASRDRETEAFF.

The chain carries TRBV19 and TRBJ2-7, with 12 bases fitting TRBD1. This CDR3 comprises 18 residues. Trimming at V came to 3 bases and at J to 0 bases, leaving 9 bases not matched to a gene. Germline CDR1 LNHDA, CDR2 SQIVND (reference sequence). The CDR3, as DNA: TGTGCCAGTAGTATGGGGACAGGGGGCGTATACTCCTCCTACGAGCAGTACTTC. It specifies CASSMGTGGVYSSYEQYF.

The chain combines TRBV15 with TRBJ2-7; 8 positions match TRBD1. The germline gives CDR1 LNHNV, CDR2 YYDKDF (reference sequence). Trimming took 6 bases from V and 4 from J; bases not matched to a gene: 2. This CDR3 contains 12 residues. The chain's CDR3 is CATRDRGYEQYF. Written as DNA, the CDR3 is TGTGCCACCAGAGACAGGGGTTACGAGCAGTACTTC.

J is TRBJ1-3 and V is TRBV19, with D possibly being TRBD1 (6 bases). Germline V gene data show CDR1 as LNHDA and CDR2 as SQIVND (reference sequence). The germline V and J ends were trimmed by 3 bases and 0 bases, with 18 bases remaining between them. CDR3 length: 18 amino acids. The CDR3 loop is CASSMTSGRQDSGNTIYF. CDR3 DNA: TGTGCCAGTAGTATGACTTCCGGTAGACAGGACTCTGGAAACACCATATATTTT.

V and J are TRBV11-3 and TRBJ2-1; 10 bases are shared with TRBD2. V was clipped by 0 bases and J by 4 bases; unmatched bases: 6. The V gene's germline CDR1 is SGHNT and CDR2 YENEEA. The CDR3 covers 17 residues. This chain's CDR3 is CASSLESGLARYNEQFF. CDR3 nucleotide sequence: TGTGCCAGCAGCTTAGAGTCGGGACTAGCGAGATACAATGAGCAGTTCTTC.

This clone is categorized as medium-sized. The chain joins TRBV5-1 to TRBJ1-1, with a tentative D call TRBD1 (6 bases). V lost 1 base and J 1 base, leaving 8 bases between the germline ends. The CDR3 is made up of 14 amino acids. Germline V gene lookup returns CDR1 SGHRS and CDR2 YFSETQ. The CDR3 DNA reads TGCGCCAGCAGCTTGTCCAGGGGGAACACTGAAGCTTTCTTT. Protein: CASSLSRGNTEAFF.

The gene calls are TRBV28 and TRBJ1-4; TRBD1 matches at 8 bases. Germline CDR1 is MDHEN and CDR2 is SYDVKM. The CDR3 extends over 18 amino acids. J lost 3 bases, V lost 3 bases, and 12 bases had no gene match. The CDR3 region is CASSFGSTGVSANEKLFF. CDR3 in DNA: TGTGCCAGCAGTTTCGGCTCGACAGGGGTATCGGCTAATGAAAAACTGTTTTTT.

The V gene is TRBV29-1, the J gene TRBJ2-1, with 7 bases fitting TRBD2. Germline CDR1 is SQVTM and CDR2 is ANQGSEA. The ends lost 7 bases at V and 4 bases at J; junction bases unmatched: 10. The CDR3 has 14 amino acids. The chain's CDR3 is CSGKAGTSYNEQFF. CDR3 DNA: TGCAGCGGAAAAGCGGGGACCTCATACAATGAGCAGTTCTTC.

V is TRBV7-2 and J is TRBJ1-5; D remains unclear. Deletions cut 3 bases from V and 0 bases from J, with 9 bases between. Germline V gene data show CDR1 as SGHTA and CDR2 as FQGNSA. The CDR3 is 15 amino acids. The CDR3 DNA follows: TGTGCCAGCAGCTTTTCACCCTATAGCAATCAGCCCCAGCATTTT. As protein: CASSFSPYSNQPQHF.